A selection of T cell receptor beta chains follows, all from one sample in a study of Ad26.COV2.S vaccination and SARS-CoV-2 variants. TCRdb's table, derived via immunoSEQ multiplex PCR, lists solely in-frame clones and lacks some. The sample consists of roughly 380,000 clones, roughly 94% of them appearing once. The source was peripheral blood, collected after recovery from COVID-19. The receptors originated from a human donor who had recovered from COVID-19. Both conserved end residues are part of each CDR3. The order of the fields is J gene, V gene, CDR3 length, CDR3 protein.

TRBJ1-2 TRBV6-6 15 CASSYPTSGRLGYTF
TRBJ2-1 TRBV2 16 CASRAGERGGIYEQFF
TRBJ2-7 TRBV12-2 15 CASRLAGRDSYEQYF
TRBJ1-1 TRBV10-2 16 CASRISLPTMNTEAFF
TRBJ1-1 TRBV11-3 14 CASSLVAGAGKAFF
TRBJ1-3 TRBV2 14 CASSEGSSGNTIYF
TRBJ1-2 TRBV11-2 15 CASSLLAGTVVGYTF
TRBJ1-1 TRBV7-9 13 CASSLPGGIEAFF
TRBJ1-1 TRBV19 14 CASNLRRENTEAFF
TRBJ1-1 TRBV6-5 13 CASIRPPGTEAFF
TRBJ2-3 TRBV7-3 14 CASSPGTSADTQYF
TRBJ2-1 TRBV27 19 CASSLYPPTGADTYNEQFF
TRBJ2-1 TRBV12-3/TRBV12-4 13 CASNRDRASEQFF
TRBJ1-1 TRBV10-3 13 CAISEVDSIEAFF
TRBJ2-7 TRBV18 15 CASSPKDRGSYEQYF
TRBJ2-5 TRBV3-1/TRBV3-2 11 CASSLSETQYF
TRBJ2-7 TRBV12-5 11 CASGPRDEQYF
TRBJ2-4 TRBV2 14 CASSHRDRGNIQYF
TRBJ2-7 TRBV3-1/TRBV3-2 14 CASSQGQGSYEQYF
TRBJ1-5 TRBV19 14 CASSATPSNQPQHF
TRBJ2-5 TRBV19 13 CASSRQGGETQYF
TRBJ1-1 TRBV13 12 CASSALGTEAFF
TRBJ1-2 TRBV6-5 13 CASTRGINYGYTF
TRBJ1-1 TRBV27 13 CASSLTGITEAFF
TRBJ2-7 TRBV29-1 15 CSVMGLAGGKYEQYF
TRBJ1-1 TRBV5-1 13 CATKGGAGTEAFF
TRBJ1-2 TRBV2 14 CASRSQGATYGYTF
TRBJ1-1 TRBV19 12 CASSIYGSEAFF
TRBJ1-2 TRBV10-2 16 CASSETSGRGLGGYTF
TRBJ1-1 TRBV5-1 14 CASSLTGGNTEAFF
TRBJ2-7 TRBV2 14 CASNRQGSSYEQYF
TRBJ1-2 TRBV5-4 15 CASNIGSGVNYGYTF
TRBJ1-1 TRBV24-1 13 CATSAKGNTEAFF
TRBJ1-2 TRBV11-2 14 CASTEGAINYGYTF
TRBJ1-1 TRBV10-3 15 CAITTSRQGGTEAFF
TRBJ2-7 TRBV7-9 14 CAGSLAGSSYEQYF
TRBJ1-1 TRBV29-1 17 CSVVPLTTGGLNTEAFF
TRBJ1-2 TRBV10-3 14 CAITGQQGLGGYTF
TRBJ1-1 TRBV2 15 CASSDFLGGDTEAFF
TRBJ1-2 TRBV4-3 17 CASSHVRGGAQNYGYTF
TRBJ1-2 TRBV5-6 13 CASSLLSGPRYTF
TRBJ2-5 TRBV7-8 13 CASSLEGKETQYF
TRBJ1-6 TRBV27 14 CASRRGGPNSPLHF
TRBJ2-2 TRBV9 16 CASSPLSGGAPGELFF
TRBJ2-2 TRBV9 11 CASSSRGELFF
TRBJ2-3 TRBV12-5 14 CASGSDIRTDTQYF
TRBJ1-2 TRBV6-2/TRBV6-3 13 CASSGRDRDGYTF
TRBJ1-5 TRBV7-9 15 CASSSIGQGGQPQHF
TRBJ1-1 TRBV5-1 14 CASSRSGTNTEAFF
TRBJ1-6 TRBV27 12 CASSLAGSPLHF
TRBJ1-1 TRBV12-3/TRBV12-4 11 CASSLVTKAFF
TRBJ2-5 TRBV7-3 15 CASGTKGANQETQYF
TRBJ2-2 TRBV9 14 CASTPRGVAGELFF
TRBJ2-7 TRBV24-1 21 CATSDPLGPDRGSGLTYEQYF
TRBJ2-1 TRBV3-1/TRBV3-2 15 CASSPGHRVNDEQFF
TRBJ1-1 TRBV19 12 CASSSSNTEAFF
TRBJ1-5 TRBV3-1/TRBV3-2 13 CASSQAESQPQHF
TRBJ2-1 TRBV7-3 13 CASSLRGGNEQFF
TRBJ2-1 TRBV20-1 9 CSVSNEQFF
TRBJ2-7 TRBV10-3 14 CAIRISGGAYEQYF